These 12 T cell receptor beta chains came from one sample sequenced in a study of cytomegalovirus exposure and HLA in healthy donors. The PCR made use of 60 Vbeta and 13 Jbeta primers. Repertoires were generated with immunoSEQ multiplex PCR, while TCRdb's copy carries only in-frame clones and drops some. The sample lists 150,000 to 200,000 clones, over 60% occurring once. The sample was PBMCs. The receptor source for this set is a woman between 50 and 59 years old in good health and CMV-seronegative.

This clone was seen a single time. The chain employs TRBV2 and TRBJ1-1, with 7 bases aligning to TRBD1. Germline V gene data show CDR1 as SNHLY and CDR2 as FYNNEI. This CDR3 contains 15 residues. The J segment lost 2 bases and the V segment lost 6 bases, leaving 9 bases of the junction unmatched. Written as DNA, the CDR3 is TGTGCCAGCAGCCGACAGGGACACTTAAACACTGAAGCTTTCTTT. This sequence encodes CASSRQGHLNTEAFF. Full variable domain (rest looked up from reference TRBV2 and TRBJ1-1): EPEVTQTPSHQVTQMGQEVILRCVPISNHLYFYWYRQILGQKVEFLVSFYNNEISEKSEIFDDQFSVERPDGSNFTLKIRSTKLEDSAMYFCASSRQGHLNTEAFFGQGTRLTVV.

The rearrangement links TRBV19 to TRBJ1-2; the D gene is possibly TRBD1 (5 bases). The CDR3 is made up of 15 amino acids. V dropped 6 bases and J dropped 1 base, with 15 bases sitting between them. Germline assignment: CDR1 LNHDA and CDR2 SQIVND (reference sequence). Written as DNA, the CDR3 is TGTGCCAGTAGACCACAGGAGGGTAGTAACTATGGCTACACCTTC. It is translated as CASRPQEGSNYGYTF.

This CDR3 is CASRPSGGMGTQYF. The CDR3 nucleotides read TGTGCCAGTAGACCTAGCGGGGGGATGGGTACGCAGTATTTT. V usage is TRBV5-8 and J usage is TRBJ2-3; 11 bases agree with TRBD2. The CDR3 contains 14 residues. With 8 bases clipped from V and 8 bases from J, the junction kept 10 bases outside the gene matches. CDR1 is SGHTS and CDR2 is YDEGEE in the germline V gene.

V and J are TRBV2 and TRBJ1-5; possibly TRBD1 for D (5 bases). This CDR3 spans 15 amino acids. The germline V and J ends were trimmed by 5 bases and 1 base, with 12 bases remaining between them. Germline CDR1 and CDR2: SNHLY and FYNNEI. The CDR3 loop is CASSKTVNSNQPQHF. CDR3 nucleotide sequence: TGTGCCAGCAGTAAGACAGTGAACAGCAATCAGCCCCAGCATTTT.

The chain couples TRBV6-5 to TRBJ2-5; maybe TRBD2 (6 bases). V lost 8 bases and J 4 bases, leaving 17 bases between the germline ends. CDR3 size: 14 residues. Germline lookup yields CDR1 MNHEY and CDR2 SVGAGI. Written as DNA, the CDR3 is TGTGCCAGCTGTGCACCGGGGCGGGGAGAGACCCAGTACTTC. This codes for CASCAPGRGETQYF.

V usage is TRBV6-5 and J usage is TRBJ2-1, with a tentative D call TRBD2 (5 bases). From germline, CDR1 is MNHEY and CDR2 SVGAGI. V lost 0 bases, J lost 5 bases, and 14 bases lay in between. CDR3 size: 16 residues. The CDR3 bases are TGTGCCAGCAGTTACTCGAGTCTTAGCGTAAACAATGAGCAGTTCTTC. Protein product: CASSYSSLSVNNEQFF.

The chain couples TRBV2 to TRBJ2-5; 8 bases match TRBD1. The tail of the sequence fits TRBJ2-7 better, so the J call may be wrong. The germline CDR1 and CDR2 sequences are SNHLY and FYNNEI. The CDR3 loop spans 15 amino acids. CDR3 loop: CASSPSGQVNYEQYF. The CDR3 DNA reads as TGTGCCAGCAGTCCATCGGGACAGGTCAACTACGAGCAGTACTTC.

The genes are TRBV5-8 and TRBJ2-2; D may be TRBD2 (7 bases). Trimming shortened V by 3 bases and J by 6 bases, and 9 bases separated the two germline ends. Per the germline V gene, CDR1 is SGHTS and CDR2 is YDEGEE. This CDR3 has 13 amino acids. The CDR3 loop reads CASSWGGPGELFF. CDR3 sequence (DNA): TGTGCCAGCAGCTGGGGGGGCCCCGGGGAGCTGTTTTTT.

The CDR3 DNA follows: TGCACCAGCAGCGAGGCTTCGACTAGCGGGAGCCACGAGCAGTACTTC. Translation gives CTSSEASTSGSHEQYF. The V gene is TRBV1, the J gene TRBJ2-7; TRBD2, as called in the table, went unchecked against the DNA. TRBV1 has pseudogene status. The CDR3 totals 16 residues.

J is TRBJ2-1 and V is TRBV7-2, with TRBD2 matching 12 bases. CDR3 length equals 18 residues. V lost 2 bases, J lost 3 bases, and 8 bases stayed unmatched. Germline CDR1 SGHTA, CDR2 FQGNSA. The CDR3 DNA reads TGTGCCAGCAGCTTAATTCCCCCTAGCGGGGGGGACTACAATGAGCAGTTCTTC. Translating it yields CASSLIPPSGGDYNEQFF.

This clone was counted a few times. The genes are TRBV6-5 and TRBJ2-1; 9 nucleotides align to TRBD1. The CDR3 consists of 15 residues. V shed 8 bases and J 7 bases; nucleotides not matched to a gene: 12. Germline V gene sequence: CDR1 MNHEY, CDR2 SVGAGI. CDR3 amino acids: CASRLSGQGWNEQFF. Here the CDR3 DNA reads TGTGCCAGCCGACTATCGGGACAGGGTTGGAATGAGCAGTTCTTC.

The V call is TRBV28, the J call TRBJ2-7; D unclear. The CDR3 runs 11 residues. V was shortened by 4 bases and J by 6 bases, with 7 bases between the two germline ends. Germline-derived CDR1 and CDR2 are MDHEN and SYDVKM. CDR3 nucleotide sequence: TGTGCCAGCAGTTCCGGTGCCGAGCAGTACTTC. Translated: CASSSGAEQYF.